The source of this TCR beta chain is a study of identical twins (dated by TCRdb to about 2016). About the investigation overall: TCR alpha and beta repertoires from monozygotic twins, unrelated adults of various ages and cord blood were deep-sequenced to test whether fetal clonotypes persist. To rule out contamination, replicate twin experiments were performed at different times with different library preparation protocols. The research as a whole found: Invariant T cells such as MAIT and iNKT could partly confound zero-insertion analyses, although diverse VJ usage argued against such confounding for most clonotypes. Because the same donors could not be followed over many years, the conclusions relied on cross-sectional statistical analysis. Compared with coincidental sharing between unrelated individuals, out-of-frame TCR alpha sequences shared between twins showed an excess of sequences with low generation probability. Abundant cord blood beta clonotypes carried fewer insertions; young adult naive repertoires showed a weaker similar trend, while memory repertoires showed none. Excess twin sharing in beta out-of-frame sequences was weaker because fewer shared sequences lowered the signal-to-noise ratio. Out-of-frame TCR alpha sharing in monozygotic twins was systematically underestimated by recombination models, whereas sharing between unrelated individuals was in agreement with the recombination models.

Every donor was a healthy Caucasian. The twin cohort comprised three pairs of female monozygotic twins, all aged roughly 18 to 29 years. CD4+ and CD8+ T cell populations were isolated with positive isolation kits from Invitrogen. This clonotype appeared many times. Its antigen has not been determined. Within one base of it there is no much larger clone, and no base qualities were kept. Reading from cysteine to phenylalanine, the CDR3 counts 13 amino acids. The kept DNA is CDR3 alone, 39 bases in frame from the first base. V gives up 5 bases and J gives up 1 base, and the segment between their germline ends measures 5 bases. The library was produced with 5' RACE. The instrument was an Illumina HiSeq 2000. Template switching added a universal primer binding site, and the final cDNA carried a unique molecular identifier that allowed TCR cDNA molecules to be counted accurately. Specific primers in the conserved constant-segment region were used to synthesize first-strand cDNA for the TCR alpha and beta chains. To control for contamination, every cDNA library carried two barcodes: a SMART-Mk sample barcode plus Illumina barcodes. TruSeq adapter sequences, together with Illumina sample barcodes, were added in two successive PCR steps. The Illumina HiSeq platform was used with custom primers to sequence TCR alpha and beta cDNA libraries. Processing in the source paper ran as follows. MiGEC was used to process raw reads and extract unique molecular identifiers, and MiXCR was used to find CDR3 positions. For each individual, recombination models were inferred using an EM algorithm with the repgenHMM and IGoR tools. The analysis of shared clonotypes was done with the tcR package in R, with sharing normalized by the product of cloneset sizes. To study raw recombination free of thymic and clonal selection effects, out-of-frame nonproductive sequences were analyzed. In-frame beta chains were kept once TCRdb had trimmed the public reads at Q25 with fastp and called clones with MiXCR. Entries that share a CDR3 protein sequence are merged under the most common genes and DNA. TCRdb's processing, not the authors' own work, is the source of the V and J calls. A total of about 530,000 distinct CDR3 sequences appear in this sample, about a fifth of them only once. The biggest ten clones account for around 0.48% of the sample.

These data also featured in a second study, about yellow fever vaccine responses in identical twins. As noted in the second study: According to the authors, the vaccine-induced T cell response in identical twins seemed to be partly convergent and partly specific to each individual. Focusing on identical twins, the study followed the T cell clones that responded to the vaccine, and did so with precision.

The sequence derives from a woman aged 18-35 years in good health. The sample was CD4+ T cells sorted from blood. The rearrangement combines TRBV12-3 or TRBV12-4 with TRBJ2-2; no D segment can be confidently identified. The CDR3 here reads CASSLRNTGELFF. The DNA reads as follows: TGTGCCAGCAGTCTCCGGAACACCGGGGAGCTGTTTTTT.